This record concerns one TCR beta chain sequence. The data derive from a study of T cell changes during pregnancy in multiple sclerosis. Germline CDR1 is SGHRS and CDR2 is YFSETQ. The CDR3 spans 16 residues. V trimming: 3 bases; J trimming: 4 bases; junction bases outside the gene matches: 10. Assay used: immunoSEQ multiplex PCR; TCRdb lists only in-frame clones, some missing. Of 75,000 to 95,000 clones listed, 92% are singletons. This TCR came from a female donor with multiple sclerosis, enrolled in a pregnancy study. This chain connects TRBV5-1 to TRBJ2-3; TRBD2 aligns across 8 bases. The specimen comprised peripheral blood, sampled in the first trimester of pregnancy. CDR3 protein: CASSSLLAVWADTQYF. CDR3 in DNA: TGCGCCAGCAGCTCCCTACTAGCGGTTTGGGCAGATACGCAGTATTTT. Combining the CDR3 with reference TRBV5-1 and TRBJ2-3 gives the whole variable domain KAGVTQTPRYLIKTRGQQVTLSCSPISGHRSVSWYQQTPGQGLQFLFEYFSETQRNKGNFPGRFSGRQFSNSRSEMNVSTLELGDSALYLCASSSLLAVWADTQYFGPGTRLTVL.